This record looks at one TCR beta chain sequence and its context. Its antigen is undetermined. The method was immunoSEQ multiplex PCR; TCRdb's version includes in-frame clones alone and lacks a portion of them. This sample has 120,000 to 150,000 clones; about 86% occur once, and the top ten carry approximately 5%. This sample was included in a study of T cell responses to AZD1222 COVID-19 vaccine. Overall study findings and caveats: White British donors predominated, females outnumbered males, and clonal diversity was possibly underestimated. Spike was spanned by vaccine-associated CD4 TCRs, with dominance at 160-218 and 743-854. Breadth and depth of Spike-specific TCRs rose after two AZD1222 doses.

Source: peripheral blood, taken 28 days after the second AZD1222 dose. This sequence was found in an adult who received the AZD1222 COVID-19 vaccine.

The CDR3 region is CASSTWTSRNTGELFF. DNA of the CDR3: TGTGCCAGCAGCACCTGGACTAGCCGGAACACCGGGGAGCTGTTTTTT. The chain uses TRBV9 and TRBJ2-2, with 8 bases that match TRBD2. The CDR3 is 16 amino acids. The V gene's germline CDR1 is SGDLS and CDR2 YYNGEE. J was trimmed by 1 base and V by 4 bases; bases with no gene match: 6.